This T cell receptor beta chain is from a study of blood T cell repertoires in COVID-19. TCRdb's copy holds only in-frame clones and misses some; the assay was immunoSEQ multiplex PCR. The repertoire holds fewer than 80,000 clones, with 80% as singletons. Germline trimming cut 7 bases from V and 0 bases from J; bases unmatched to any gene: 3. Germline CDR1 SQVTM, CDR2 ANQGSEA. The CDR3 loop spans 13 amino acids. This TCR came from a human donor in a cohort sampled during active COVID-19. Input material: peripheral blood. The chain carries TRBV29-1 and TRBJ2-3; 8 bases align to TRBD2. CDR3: CSDTSGSTDTQYF. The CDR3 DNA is TGCAGCGATACTAGCGGAAGCACAGATACGCAGTATTTT.